Sequencing of this TCR beta chain was carried out in a study of CXCR3-negative and CXCR3-positive naive CD8 T cells. Researchers sorted roughly 310,000 cells of each CD8+ T cell subset in triplicate. Naive CD8+ T cells showed CD45RO-CCR7+CD27+CD95-. It was by 5' RACE with UMI labels that the TRB cDNA libraries were prepared. TCRdb reworked the 5' RACE reads into one entry per CDR3 protein, no DNA. In total, the table holds roughly 140,000 distinct CDR3 sequences. Concerning this clonotype: As yet, its antigen is unknown.

The CDR3 sequence is 18 residues long. Per the germline V gene, CDR1 is LGHNA and CDR2 is YSLEER. Notes on the study in general: Comparably high diversity marked both naive subsets, whereas memory CD8+ cells had much lower diversity. The TRBV-TRBJ usage of naive CXCR3-negative and CXCR3-positive cells was similar, but that of memory cells differed. CXCR3-negative naive cells had less hydrophobic TRB CDR3s than did CXCR3-positive naive cells.

The material sequenced was naive CXCR3+ CD8+ T cells from blood. Subset indicated: CD45RO-CCR7+CD27+CD95- naive CD8+ T cells expressing CXCR3 (TNR3+). The chain recombines TRBV4-3 with TRBJ2-3; there is no DNA to check the TCRdb D call of TRBD2. This TCR came from a human donor in good health. Some clones in this sample may be carry-over from other donors' samples. The CDR3 sequence: CASSQLLWSGGAKDTQYF.